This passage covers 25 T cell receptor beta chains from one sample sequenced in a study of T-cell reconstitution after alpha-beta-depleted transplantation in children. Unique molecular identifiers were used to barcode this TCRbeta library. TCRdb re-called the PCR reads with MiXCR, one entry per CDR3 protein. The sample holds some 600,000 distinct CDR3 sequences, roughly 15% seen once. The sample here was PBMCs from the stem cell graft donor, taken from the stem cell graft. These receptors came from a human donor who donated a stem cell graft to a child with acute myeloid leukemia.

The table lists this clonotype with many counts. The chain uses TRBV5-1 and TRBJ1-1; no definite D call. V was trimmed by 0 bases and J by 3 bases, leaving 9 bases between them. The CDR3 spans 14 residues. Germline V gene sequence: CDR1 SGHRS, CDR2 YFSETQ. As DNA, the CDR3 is TGCGCCAGCAGCTTGGCCGGGTGGGACACTGAAGCTTTCTTT. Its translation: CASSLAGWDTEAFF. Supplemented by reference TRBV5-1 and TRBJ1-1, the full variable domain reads KAGVTQTPRYLIKTRGQQVTLSCSPISGHRSVSWYQQTPGQGLQFLFEYFSETQRNKGNFPGRFSGRQFSNSRSEMNVSTLELGDSALYLCASSLAGWDTEAFFGQGTRLTVV.

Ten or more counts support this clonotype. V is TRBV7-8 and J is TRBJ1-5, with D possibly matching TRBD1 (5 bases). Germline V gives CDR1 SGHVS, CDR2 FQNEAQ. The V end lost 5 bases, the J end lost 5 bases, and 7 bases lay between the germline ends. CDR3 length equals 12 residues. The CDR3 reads CASSPGYQPQHF. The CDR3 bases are TGTGCCAGCAGCCCAGGGTATCAGCCCCAGCATTTT.

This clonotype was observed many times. The CDR3 nucleotides are TGCAGCGTTGAAGATCCGAGAGCGGGAGGGTTGGATACGCAGTATTTT. This translates into CSVEDPRAGGLDTQYF. V and J are TRBV29-1 and TRBJ2-3, with 10 positions matching TRBD2. This CDR3 is 16 amino acids long. Looked up from germline, CDR1 is SQVTM and CDR2 is ANQGSEA. The V and J ends lost 0 bases and 6 bases, in that order; junction bases with no gene match: 9.

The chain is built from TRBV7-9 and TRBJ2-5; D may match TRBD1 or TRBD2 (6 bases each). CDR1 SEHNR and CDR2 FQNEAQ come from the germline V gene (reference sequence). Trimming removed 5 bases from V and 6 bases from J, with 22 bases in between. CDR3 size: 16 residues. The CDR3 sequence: CASSPQGGGVEQTQYF. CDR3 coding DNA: TGTGCCAGCAGCCCACAGGGCGGCGGGGTTGAGCAGACCCAGTACTTC. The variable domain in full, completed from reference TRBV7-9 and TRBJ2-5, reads DTGVSQNPRHKITKRGQNVTFRCDPISEHNRLYWYRQTLGQGPEFLTYFQNEAQLEKSRLLSDRFSAERPKGSFSTLEIQRTEQGDSAMYLCASSPQGGGVEQTQYFGPGTRLLVL.

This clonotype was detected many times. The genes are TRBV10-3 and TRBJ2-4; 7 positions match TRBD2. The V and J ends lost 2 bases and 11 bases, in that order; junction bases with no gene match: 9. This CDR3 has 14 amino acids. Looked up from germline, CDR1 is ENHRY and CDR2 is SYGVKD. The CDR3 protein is CAISEAAGRTLQYF. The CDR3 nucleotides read TGTGCCATCAGTGAGGCAGCGGGGCGGACCCTTCAGTACTTC.

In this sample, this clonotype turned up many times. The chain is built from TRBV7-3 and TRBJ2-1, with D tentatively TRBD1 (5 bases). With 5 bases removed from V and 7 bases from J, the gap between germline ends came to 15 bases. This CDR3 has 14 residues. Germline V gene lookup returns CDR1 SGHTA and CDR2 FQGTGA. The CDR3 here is CASSPHPTDNEQFF. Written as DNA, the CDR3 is TGTGCCAGCAGCCCCCACCCGACAGATAATGAGCAGTTCTTC.

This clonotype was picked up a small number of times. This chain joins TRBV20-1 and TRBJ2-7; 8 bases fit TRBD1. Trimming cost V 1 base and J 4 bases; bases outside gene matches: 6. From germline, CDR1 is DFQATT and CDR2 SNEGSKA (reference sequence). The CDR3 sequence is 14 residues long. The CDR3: CSARGRDRPYEQYV. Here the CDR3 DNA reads TGCAGTGCTAGAGGCAGGGACAGGCCATACGAGCAGTACGTC.

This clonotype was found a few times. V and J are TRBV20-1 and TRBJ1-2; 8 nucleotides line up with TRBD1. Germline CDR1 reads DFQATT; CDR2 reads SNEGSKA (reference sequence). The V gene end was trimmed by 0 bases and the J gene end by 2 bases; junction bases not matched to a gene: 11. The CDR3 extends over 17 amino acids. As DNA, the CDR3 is TGCAGTGCTAGAGACTATACCGGGACAGGACGAAACTATGGCTACACCTTC. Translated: CSARDYTGTGRNYGYTF.

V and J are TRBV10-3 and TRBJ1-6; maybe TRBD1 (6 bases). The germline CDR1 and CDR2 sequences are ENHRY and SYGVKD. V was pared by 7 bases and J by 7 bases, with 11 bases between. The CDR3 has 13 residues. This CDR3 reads CAITSDRNSPLHF. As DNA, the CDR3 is TGTGCCATCACTTCGGACAGAAATTCACCCCTCCACTTT.

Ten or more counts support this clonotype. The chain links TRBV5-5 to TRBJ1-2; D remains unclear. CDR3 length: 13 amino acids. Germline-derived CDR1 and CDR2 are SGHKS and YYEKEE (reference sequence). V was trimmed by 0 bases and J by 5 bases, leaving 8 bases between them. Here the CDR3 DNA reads TGTGCCAGCAGCTTGGAACAGAAGTATGGCTACACCTTC. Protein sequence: CASSLEQKYGYTF.

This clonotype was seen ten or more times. In nucleotides, the CDR3 is TGTGCCAGTCGCGGGCCCAGCAATGAGCAGTTCTTC. It codes for CASRGPSNEQFF. The chain is built from TRBV12-3 or TRBV12-4 and TRBJ2-1, with a possible D match to TRBD2 (5 bases). Deletions cut 9 bases from V and 6 bases from J, with 12 bases between. CDR3 length equals 12 residues.

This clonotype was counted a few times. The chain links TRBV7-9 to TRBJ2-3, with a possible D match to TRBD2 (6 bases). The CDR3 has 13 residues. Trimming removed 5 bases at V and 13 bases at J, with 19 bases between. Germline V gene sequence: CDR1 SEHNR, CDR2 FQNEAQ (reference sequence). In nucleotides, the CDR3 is TGTGCCAGCAGCCCAGCGGGCCAGGCATTTGAGTATTTT. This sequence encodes CASSPAGQAFEYF. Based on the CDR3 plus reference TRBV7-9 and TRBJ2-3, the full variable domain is DTGVSQNPRHKITKRGQNVTFRCDPISEHNRLYWYRQTLGQGPEFLTYFQNEAQLEKSRLLSDRFSAERPKGSFSTLEIQRTEQGDSAMYLCASSPAGQAFEYFGPGTRLTVL.

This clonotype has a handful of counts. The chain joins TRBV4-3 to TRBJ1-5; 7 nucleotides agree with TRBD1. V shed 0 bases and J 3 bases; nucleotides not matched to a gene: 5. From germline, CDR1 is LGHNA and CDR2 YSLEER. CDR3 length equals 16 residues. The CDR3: CASSQDRGTDNQPQHF. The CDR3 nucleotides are TGCGCCAGCAGCCAAGATCGCGGGACAGACAATCAGCCCCAGCATTTT.

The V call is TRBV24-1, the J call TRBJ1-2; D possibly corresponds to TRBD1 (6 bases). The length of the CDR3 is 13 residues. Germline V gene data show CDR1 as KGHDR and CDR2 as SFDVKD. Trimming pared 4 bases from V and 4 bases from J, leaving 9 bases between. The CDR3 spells CATSESDSYGYTF. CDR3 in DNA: TGTGCCACCAGTGAATCGGACAGCTATGGCTACACCTTC.

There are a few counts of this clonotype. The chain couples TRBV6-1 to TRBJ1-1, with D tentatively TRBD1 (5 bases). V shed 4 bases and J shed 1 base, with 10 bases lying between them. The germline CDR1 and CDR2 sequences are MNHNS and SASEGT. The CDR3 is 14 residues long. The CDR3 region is CASSGDLWNTEAFF. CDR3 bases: TGTGCCAGCAGTGGGGACTTATGGAACACTGAAGCTTTCTTT.

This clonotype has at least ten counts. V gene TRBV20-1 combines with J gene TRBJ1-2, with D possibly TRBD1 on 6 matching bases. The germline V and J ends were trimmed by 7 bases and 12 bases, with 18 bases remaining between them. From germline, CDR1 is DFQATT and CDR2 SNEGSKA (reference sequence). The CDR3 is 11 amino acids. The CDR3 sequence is CSVLFRGEDTF. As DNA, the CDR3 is TGCAGTGTCTTGTTCAGGGGTGAGGACACCTTC.

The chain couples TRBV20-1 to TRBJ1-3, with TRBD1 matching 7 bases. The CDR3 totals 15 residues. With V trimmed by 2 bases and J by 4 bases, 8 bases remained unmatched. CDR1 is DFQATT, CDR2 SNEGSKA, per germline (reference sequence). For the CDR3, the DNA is TGCAGTGCTAGACTTGGGACAGCCGAGGGAAACACCATATATTTT. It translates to CSARLGTAEGNTIYF.

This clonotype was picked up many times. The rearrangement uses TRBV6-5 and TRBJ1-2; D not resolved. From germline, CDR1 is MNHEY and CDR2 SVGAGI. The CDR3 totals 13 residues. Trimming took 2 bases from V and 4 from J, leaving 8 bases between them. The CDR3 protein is CASSYEGAYGYTF. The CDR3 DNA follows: TGTGCCAGCAGTTACGAGGGAGCCTATGGCTACACCTTC.

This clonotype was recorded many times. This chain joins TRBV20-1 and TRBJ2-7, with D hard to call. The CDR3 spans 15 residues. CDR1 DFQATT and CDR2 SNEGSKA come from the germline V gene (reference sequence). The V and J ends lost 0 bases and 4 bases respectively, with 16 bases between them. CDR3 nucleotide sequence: TGCAGTGCTAGAGATCACCGGAAAACCCCATACGAGCAGTACTTC. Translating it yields CSARDHRKTPYEQYF.

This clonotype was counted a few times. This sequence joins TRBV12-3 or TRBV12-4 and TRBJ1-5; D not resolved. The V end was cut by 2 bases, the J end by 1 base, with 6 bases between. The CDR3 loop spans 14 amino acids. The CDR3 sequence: CASSLSVSNQPQHF. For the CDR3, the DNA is TGTGCCAGCAGTTTAAGTGTGAGCAATCAGCCCCAGCATTTT.

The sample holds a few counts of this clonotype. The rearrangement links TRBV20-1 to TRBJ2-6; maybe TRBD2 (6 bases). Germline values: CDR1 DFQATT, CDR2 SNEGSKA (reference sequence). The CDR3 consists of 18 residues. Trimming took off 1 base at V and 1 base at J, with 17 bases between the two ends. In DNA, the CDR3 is TGCAGTGCTAGAGTGAATAGCGGACGTCATTCTGGGGCCAACGTCCTGACTTTC. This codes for CSARVNSGRHSGANVLTF.

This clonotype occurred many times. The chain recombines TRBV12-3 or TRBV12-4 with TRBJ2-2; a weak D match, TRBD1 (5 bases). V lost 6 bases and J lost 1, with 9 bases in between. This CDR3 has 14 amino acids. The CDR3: CASRLGQNTGELFF. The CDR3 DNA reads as TGTGCCAGCAGATTGGGGCAGAACACCGGGGAGCTGTTTTTT.

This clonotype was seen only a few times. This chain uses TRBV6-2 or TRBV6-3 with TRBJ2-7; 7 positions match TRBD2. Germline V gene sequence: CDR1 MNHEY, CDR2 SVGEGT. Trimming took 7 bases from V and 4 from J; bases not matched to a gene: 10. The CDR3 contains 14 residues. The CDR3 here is CASTTVREGYEQYV. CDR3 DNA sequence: TGTGCCAGCACCACAGTTAGGGAGGGGTACGAGCAGTACGTC.

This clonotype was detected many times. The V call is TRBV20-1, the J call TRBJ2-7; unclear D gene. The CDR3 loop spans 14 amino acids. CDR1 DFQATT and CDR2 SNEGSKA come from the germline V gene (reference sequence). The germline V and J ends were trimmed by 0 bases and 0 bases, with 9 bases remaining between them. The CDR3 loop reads CSARDIDSSYEQYF. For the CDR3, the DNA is TGCAGTGCTAGAGATATCGATAGCTCCTACGAGCAGTACTTC.

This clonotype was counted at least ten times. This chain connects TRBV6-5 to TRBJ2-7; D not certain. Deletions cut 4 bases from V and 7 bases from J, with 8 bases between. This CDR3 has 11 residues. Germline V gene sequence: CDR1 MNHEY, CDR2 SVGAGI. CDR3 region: CASSSGREQYF. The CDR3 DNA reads TGTGCCAGCAGTTCCGGACGAGAGCAGTACTTC.